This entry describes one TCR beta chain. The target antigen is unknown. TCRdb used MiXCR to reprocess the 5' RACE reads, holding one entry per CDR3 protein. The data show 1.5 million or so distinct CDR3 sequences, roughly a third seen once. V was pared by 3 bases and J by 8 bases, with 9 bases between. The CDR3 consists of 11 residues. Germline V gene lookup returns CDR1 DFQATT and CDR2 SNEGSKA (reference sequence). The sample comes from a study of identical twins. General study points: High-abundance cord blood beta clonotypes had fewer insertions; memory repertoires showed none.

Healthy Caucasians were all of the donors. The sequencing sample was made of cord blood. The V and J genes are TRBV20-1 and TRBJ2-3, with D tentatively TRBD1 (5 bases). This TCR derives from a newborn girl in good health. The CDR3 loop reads CSASQGGTQYF. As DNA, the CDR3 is TGCAGTGCTAGTCAGGGCGGTACGCAGTATTTT.